This is a list of T cell receptor beta chains from one sample in a study of human T cells and chemical hapten exposure. TCRdb re-analysed the RACE reads in MiXCR, keeping a single row per CDR3 protein. Here the sample spans about 160,000 distinct CDR3 sequences, 28% being singletons. The material was whole blood, obtained in connection with sensitization to the hapten diphenylcyclopropenone (DPC). These receptors all come from a woman younger than 30 with alopecia areata. Some clones in this sample may be carry-over from other donors' samples. The CDR3 runs from the conserved cysteine through the conserved F or W. The order of the fields is CDR3 length, V gene, J gene, CDR3 protein.

11	TRBV29-1	TRBJ2-1	CSVDGTGALFF
13	TRBV5-1	TRBJ1-1	CASSPDGDTEAFF
15	TRBV20-1	TRBJ2-1	CSARTPEGSYNEQFF
14	TRBV23-1	TRBJ2-2	CASSQSGSTGELFF
11	TRBV2	TRBJ2-5	CASRQVGTQYF
17	TRBV4-2	TRBJ2-1	CASSQAVAGGAYNEQFF
15	TRBV5-1	TRBJ1-2	CASSLEGRVNYGYTF
14	TRBV11-2	TRBJ1-2	CASSFGGVGYGYTF
14	TRBV15	TRBJ1-4	CATERAGGREKLFF
16	TRBV4-2	TRBJ2-1	CASSSQTGGEYNEQFF
14	TRBV4-1	TRBJ2-3	CASSQARGSDTQYF
14	TRBV5-1	TRBJ2-2	CASSLVPNTGELFF
16	TRBV4-3	TRBJ2-3	CASSQDAGLASDTQYF
12	TRBV11-1	TRBJ1-2	CASSLEGNGYTF
15	TRBV4-1	TRBJ2-2	CASSQDGVYTGELFF
14	TRBV20-1	TRBJ1-2	CSVQGSDRGLGYTF
14	TRBV4-2	TRBJ2-7	CASSQAGTSGEQYF
17	TRBV6-2/TRBV6-3	TRBJ1-3	CASSYSTDWSSGNTIYF
12	TRBV20-1	TRBJ1-1	CSARGGTGGAFF
12	TRBV2	TRBJ1-5	CASSGSNQPQHF
14	TRBV30	TRBJ1-6	CAWSEGTGPSPLHF
11	TRBV29-1	TRBJ1-2	CSASTGFHHTF
17	TRBV4-1	TRBJ1-4	CASSQELGRSANEKLFF
18	TRBV15	TRBJ2-5	CATSRGATSGRGQETQYF
13	TRBV2	TRBJ1-5	CASKRETNQPQHF
17	TRBV11-3	TRBJ2-1	CASSFSSGTSGGNEQFF
11	TRBV7-3	TRBJ2-7	CASSTTLEQYF
11	TRBV18	TRBJ2-3	CASYADNTQYF
15	TRBV5-4	TRBJ1-6	CASSPQTGENSPLHF
12	TRBV20-1	TRBJ2-1	CSAIPENNEQFF
13	TRBV12-3/TRBV12-4	TRBJ1-1	CASSFAGNTEAFF
15	TRBV4-3	TRBJ1-3	CASSQDYYSGNTIYF
13	TRBV29-1	TRBJ1-2	CSVEATGRYGYTF
14	TRBV20-1	TRBJ2-3	CSARGGGWADTQYF
15	TRBV4-2	TRBJ2-3	CASSQRHGSPDTQYF
15	TRBV7-9	TRBJ2-5	CASSLPAGGYETQYF
14	TRBV24-1	TRBJ1-2	CAAAGTGDNYGYTF
14	TRBV7-8	TRBJ1-4	CASSRTAQSEKLFF
12	TRBV12-3/TRBV12-4	TRBJ1-1	CASSPDTMPAFF
17	TRBV4-1	TRBJ1-2	CASSQGDGTGVNYGYTF
18	TRBV18	TRBJ1-3	CASSPGQGIVENGNTIYF
11	TRBV29-1	TRBJ1-2	CSVRQNYGYTF
15	TRBV14	TRBJ1-2	CASSRKHREAYGYTF
15	TRBV5-6	TRBJ2-5	CASSSGRFAEETQYF